These 27 T cell receptor beta chains were sequenced from one sample in a study of neurological immune-mediated disorders. MiXCR, applied by TCRdb to the 5' RACE reads, yields one record per CDR3 protein. In the table there are around 58,000 distinct CDR3 sequences, approximately 3.1% of which are singletons. Sequenced: PBMCs. Receptors originate from an older woman with multiple sclerosis.

This clonotype was counted at least ten times. The chain has TRBV27 and TRBJ2-2; possibly TRBD2 for D (6 bases). Between the trimmed V and J ends, which lost 5 bases and 1 base, there was a span of 14 bases. The CDR3 loop spans 16 amino acids. Per the germline V gene, CDR1 is MNHEY and CDR2 is SMNVEV (reference sequence). The CDR3 DNA reads as TGTGCCAGCAGTCCCCGATGGGGGGTGAACACCGGGGAGCTGTTTTTT. Translation: CASSPRWGVNTGELFF.

This clonotype was observed at least ten times. This chain links TRBV4-1 with TRBJ2-7; 7 positions agree with TRBD1. This CDR3 has 14 amino acids. J was trimmed by 3 bases and V by 5 bases; bases with no gene match: 7. From germline, CDR1 is MGHRA and CDR2 YSYEKL. CDR3 bases: TGCGCCAGCAGCTCTACAGGGGACCACTACGAGCAGTACTTC. Translated, it gives CASSSTGDHYEQYF.

In its sample, this clonotype was seen many times. The J gene is TRBJ2-2, the V gene TRBV20-1; D is ambiguous. V lost 1 base, J lost 2 bases, and 11 bases lay in between. CDR3 size: 15 residues. Per germline, CDR1 DFQATT and CDR2 SNEGSKA (reference sequence). CDR3 sequence reads: CSARVHKRNTGELFF. CDR3 in DNA: TGCAGTGCTAGAGTTCATAAGCGTAACACCGGGGAGCTGTTTTTT.

This clonotype was picked up many times. This chain joins TRBV27 and TRBJ1-5, with D possibly matching TRBD1 (5 bases). CDR1 is MNHEY, CDR2 SMNVEV, per germline (reference sequence). The CDR3 length is 17 residues. V was shortened by 6 bases and J by 1 base, with 19 bases between the two germline ends. The DNA of the CDR3 is TGTGCCAGCAGCCCCTGGTTTGGGGGATCGAGCAATCAGCCCCAGCATTTT. It translates to CASSPWFGGSSNQPQHF.

This clonotype was seen ten or more times. CDR3 loop: CSARALLGGSGELFF. CDR3 DNA: TGCAGTGCTAGAGCTCTCCTAGGAGGGTCCGGGGAGCTGTTTTTT. The V and J genes are TRBV20-1 and TRBJ2-2; possible D gene TRBD2, 6 bases. This CDR3 region has 15 residues. Trimming removed 1 base from V and 6 bases from J, with 15 bases in between. Germline V lookup: CDR1 DFQATT, CDR2 SNEGSKA (reference sequence).

Many counts were recorded for this clonotype. The chain has TRBV20-1 and TRBJ2-5; possible D gene TRBD1, 6 bases. The germline V and J ends were trimmed by 1 base and 3 bases, with 12 bases remaining between them. The CDR3 runs 14 residues. Germline-derived CDR1 and CDR2 are DFQATT and SNEGSKA (reference sequence). The CDR3: CSARADSKKETQYF. In DNA form, the CDR3 reads TGCAGTGCTAGAGCGGACAGTAAGAAAGAGACCCAGTACTTC.

This clonotype appeared many times. The chain is built from TRBV7-2 and TRBJ2-7; tentative D call: TRBD1 (6 bases). CDR1 is SGHTA, CDR2 FQGNSA, per germline. With 4 bases removed from V and 6 bases from J, the gap between germline ends came to 16 bases. This CDR3 is built from 14 residues. The CDR3 nucleotides read TGTGCCAGCAGCTCGGTCAGGGGATCCGGCGAGCAGTACTTC. It codes for CASSSVRGSGEQYF.

This clonotype was detected ten times or more. This chain links TRBV9 with TRBJ2-1; TRBD2 matches 8 bases. V was pared by 3 bases and J by 7 bases, with 12 bases of the junction left unmatched. Germline assignment: CDR1 SGDLS and CDR2 YYNGEE. The length of the CDR3 is 16 residues. The CDR3, as DNA: TGTGCCAGCAGCGGGGAGGGAAGCGGGAGTATAAATGAGCAGTTCTTC. It is translated as CASSGEGSGSINEQFF.

This clonotype was detected many times. The genes are TRBV7-2 and TRBJ2-7; 7 bases are a match to TRBD1. Trimming cost V 5 bases and J 3 bases; bases outside gene matches: 10. This CDR3 has 15 amino acids. Germline CDR1 reads SGHTA; CDR2 reads FQGNSA. CDR3 region: CASSQGQLNLYEQYF. CDR3 DNA: TGTGCCAGCAGCCAGGGACAGCTTAACCTCTACGAGCAGTACTTC.

This clonotype has a count of ten or more. The chain couples TRBV6-2 or TRBV6-3 to TRBJ1-3; no clear D. V dropped 0 bases and J dropped 4 bases, with 13 bases sitting between them. Per the germline V gene, CDR1 is MNHEY and CDR2 is SVGEGT. The CDR3 has 16 residues. CDR3 protein: CASSYSKRRSGNTIYF. The CDR3 coding sequence is TGTGCCAGCAGTTACTCCAAACGGAGGTCCGGAAACACCATATATTTT.

This clonotype occurred many times. The DNA of the CDR3 is TGTGCCACCAGTCCCCGCAGCAACAATGAGCAGTTCTTC. Translation: CATSPRSNNEQFF. V usage is TRBV24-1 and J usage is TRBJ2-1; no clear D gene. The germline CDR1 and CDR2 sequences are KGHDR and SFDVKD. CDR3 length equals 13 residues. Trimming shortened V by 6 bases and J by 5 bases, and 10 bases separated the two germline ends.

This clonotype was seen at least ten times. The chain has TRBV7-2 and TRBJ2-1; 11 bases map to TRBD2. There are 15 residues in the CDR3. Trimming at V came to 1 base and at J to 5 bases, leaving 1 base not matched to a gene. Germline values: CDR1 SGHTA, CDR2 FQGNSA. The chain's CDR3 is CASSLGLAGNNEQFF. In DNA, the CDR3 is TGTGCCAGCAGCTTAGGACTAGCGGGAAACAATGAGCAGTTCTTC.

This clonotype was seen ten or more times. CDR3 coding DNA: TGTGCCAGCAGCTTTGACAGCGGGGTTTATCAGCCCCAGCATTTT. Its translation: CASSFDSGVYQPQHF. V is TRBV5-5 and J is TRBJ1-5, with D perhaps TRBD1 (5 bases). Germline CDR1 is SGHKS and CDR2 is YYEKEE (reference sequence). The CDR3 extends over 15 amino acids. V was clipped by 2 bases and J by 5 bases, with 14 bases between them.

This clonotype appeared many times. The J gene is TRBJ2-1, the V gene TRBV29-1, with 9 bases identical to TRBD2. The CDR3 has 13 residues. V shed 6 bases, J shed 7 bases, and the junction held 7 bases outside the gene matches. Per the germline V gene, CDR1 is SQVTM and CDR2 is ANQGSEA. In DNA, the CDR3 is TGCAGCGTAGCTAGCGGGGTGATGAATGAGCAGTTCTTC. It yields the protein CSVASGVMNEQFF.

Only a few counts were recorded for this clonotype. A much larger clone is a single base away; this may be a read error. The chain joins TRBV28 to TRBJ2-4, with TRBD1 identical over 7 bases. Germline trimming cut 2 bases from V and 1 base from J; bases unmatched to any gene: 5. This CDR3 spans 16 amino acids. In germline, CDR1 is MDHEN, CDR2 SYDVKM. In nucleotides, the CDR3 is TGTGCCAGCAGTTTACACAAACAGGGGGCCAAAAACATTCAGTACTTC. It translates to CASSLHKQGAKNIQYF.

V usage is TRBV6-5 and J usage is TRBJ2-1; 12 nucleotides line up with TRBD1. Germline V gives CDR1 MNHEY, CDR2 SVGAGI. The CDR3 loop spans 17 amino acids. After removal of 0 bases from V and 5 bases from J, the junction contained 5 bases not matched to a gene. CDR3 in DNA: TGTGCCAGCAGTTACTCGGCCGGGACAGGGGGCAACAATGAGCAGTTCTTC. Its protein is CASSYSAGTGGNNEQFF.

The table lists this clonotype with many counts. The genes are TRBV4-1 and TRBJ2-2; 8 bases fit TRBD1. Germline-derived CDR1 and CDR2 are MGHRA and YSYEKL. Trimming at V came to 4 bases and at J to 6 bases, leaving 7 bases not matched to a gene. This CDR3 contains 15 residues. The CDR3 DNA is TGCGCCAGCAGCCCCAAGGACAGGGAGGCCGGGGAGCTGTTTTTT. Its translation is CASSPKDREAGELFF.

This clonotype appeared many times. The V call is TRBV6-2 or TRBV6-3, the J call TRBJ2-1; 14 bases are shared with TRBD2. CDR3 size: 20 residues. After removal of 6 bases from V and 2 bases from J, the junction contained 15 bases not matched to a gene. Germline CDR1 MNHEY, CDR2 SVGEGT. The CDR3 is CASRMIEGLAGGRPYNEQFF. CDR3 bases: TGTGCCAGCAGGATGATCGAAGGACTAGCGGGGGGACGGCCCTACAATGAGCAGTTCTTC.

The table lists this clonotype with many counts. V and J are TRBV12-3 or TRBV12-4 and TRBJ2-2, with a tentative D call TRBD2 (6 bases). V was clipped by 8 bases and J by 3 bases, with 7 bases between them. The CDR3 contains 12 residues. Here the CDR3 reads CASWRDTGELFF. CDR3 coding DNA: TGTGCCAGCTGGAGGGACACCGGGGAGCTGTTTTTT.

In this sample, this clonotype turned up many times. This chain links TRBV5-1 with TRBJ2-2; no reliable D call. Trimming removed 5 bases at V and 5 bases at J, with 10 bases between. Germline V gives CDR1 SGHRS, CDR2 YFSETQ. The CDR3 extends over 13 amino acids. The CDR3 DNA follows: TGCGCCAGCAGGCCCGGGCGGACCGGGGAGCTGTTTTTT. It translates to CASRPGRTGELFF.

This clonotype was detected ten times or more. The V and J genes are TRBV29-1 and TRBJ1-2, with D uncertain. Germline V gene data show CDR1 as SQVTM and CDR2 as ANQGSEA. The CDR3 sequence is 11 residues long. V dropped 6 bases and J dropped 4 bases, with 9 bases sitting between them. The CDR3 is CSVGSGYGYTF. DNA for the CDR3: TGCAGCGTGGGTAGCGGCTATGGCTACACCTTC.

Ten or more counts support this clonotype. The V and J genes are TRBV5-1 and TRBJ2-5; perhaps TRBD2 as D (6 bases). Germline values: CDR1 SGHRS, CDR2 YFSETQ. The CDR3 is 15 amino acids. The germline V and J ends were trimmed by 0 bases and 3 bases, with 12 bases remaining between them. The CDR3 nucleotides read TGCGCCAGCAGCTTGGTGAGCCCGGGGGAAGAGACCCAGTACTTC. This sequence encodes CASSLVSPGEETQYF.

This clonotype has a count of ten or more. This chain links TRBV7-2 with TRBJ1-2; possible D gene TRBD1, 6 bases. The germline CDR1 and CDR2 sequences are SGHTA and FQGNSA. Trimming shortened V by 5 bases and J by 6 bases, and 7 bases separated the two germline ends. The CDR3 runs to 11 residues. The chain's CDR3 is CASSPGDGYTF. The CDR3 DNA follows: TGTGCCAGCAGCCCAGGGGATGGCTACACCTTC.

Many counts were recorded for this clonotype. V usage is TRBV15 and J usage is TRBJ1-5; D ambiguous. The germline V gene has CDR1 LNHNV and CDR2 YYDKDF (reference sequence). Trimming cost V 1 base and J 6 bases, with 16 bases left between them. The CDR3 runs 16 residues. The DNA of the CDR3 is TGTGCCACCAGCAGAGCAGGTGGAGACACGGCTCAGCCCCAGCATTTT. Translating it yields CATSRAGGDTAQPQHF.

In this sample, this clonotype turned up many times. J is TRBJ1-1 and V is TRBV4-1; D perhaps matches TRBD1 (6 bases). The CDR3 runs 13 residues. Trimming took off 3 bases at V and 7 bases at J, with 12 bases between the two ends. From germline, CDR1 is MGHRA and CDR2 YSYEKL. DNA of the CDR3: TGCGCCAGCAGCCAGGACGCAGGGGATGAAGCTTTCTTT. Its translation is CASSQDAGDEAFF.

The chain joins TRBV3-1 to TRBJ2-1; 8 nucleotides match TRBD2. Germline lookup yields CDR1 LGHDT and CDR2 YNNKEL (reference sequence). This CDR3 contains 15 residues. V lost 2 bases to trimming and J lost 6 bases; unmatched junction nucleotides: 6. Here the CDR3 reads CASSQYGAGGNEQFF. CDR3 nucleotides: TGTGCCAGCAGCCAATACGGCGCGGGAGGCAATGAGCAGTTCTTC.

This clonotype was counted ten times or more. The J gene is TRBJ2-2, the V gene TRBV10-1; the D is unclear. This CDR3 spans 13 amino acids. V lost 4 bases and J lost 4, with 7 bases in between. The V gene's germline CDR1 is WNHNN and CDR2 SYGVQD (reference sequence). Here the CDR3 reads CASSAQFTGELFF. The DNA for the CDR3 is TGCGCCAGCAGTGCACAGTTCACCGGGGAGCTGTTTTTT.